This T cell receptor beta chain appears in the sequencing data of a study of identical twins' blood T cells. The CDR3 consists of 13 residues. V lost 4 bases and J lost 3, with 10 bases in between. TCRdb reprocessed the 5' RACE reads with MiXCR, giving one entry per CDR3 protein. There are about 370,000 distinct CDR3 sequences in the sample; roughly 30% occur only once, and about 6% lies in the top ten. This TCR came from a woman between 18 and 49 years old in good health. Sequenced material: PBMCs. J is TRBJ2-7 and V is TRBV12-3 or TRBV12-4, with D possibly TRBD1 on 5 matching bases. CDR3 in amino acids: CASSYRRGYEQYF. The CDR3 DNA sequence: TGTGCCAGCAGTTATCGTAGGGGCTACGAGCAGTACTTC.